This TCR beta chain was identified in a study of T cells in Graves' hyperthyroidism and ophthalmopathy. Study-level points and caveats: Ophthalmopathy got predicted by the model a median approximately 6 months before its onset. In blood, most of the thyroid clonotypes expanded above 0.001 were also present. Ophthalmopathy stood apart from stable hyperthyroidism in a 13 V-J model.

Only a few counts were recorded for this clonotype. The antigen remains undetermined. With V trimmed by 3 bases and J by 3 bases, 7 bases remained unmatched. The length of the CDR3 is 15 residues. Germline CDR1 reads SEHNR; CDR2 reads FQNEAQ (reference sequence). RNA transcripts served as the template for amplifying TCR beta CDR3 regions. A set of HTBI primers served as the primers for a first-round RT-PCR of the TCR CDR3. MiXCR was run by TCRdb on the multiplex PCR reads, yielding one entry per CDR3 protein. This repertoire shows about 700,000 distinct CDR3 sequences, over 40% found once; its top ten account for about 7%. Clinical symptoms, serum thyroxine and TRAb, thyroid ultrasound and orbital computed tomography together formed the diagnostic basis.

The gene calls are TRBV7-9 and TRBJ1-1, with 7 bases lining up with TRBD1. This receptor was taken from an adult man with Graves' disease, either hyperthyroidism or ophthalmopathy (not recorded which). The specimen was peripheral blood or thyroid tissue (not recorded which). CDR3 sequence reads: CASSLAGGIHTEAFF. CDR3 nucleotide sequence: TGTGCCAGCAGCTTGGCAGGGGGGATACACACTGAAGCTTTCTTT.